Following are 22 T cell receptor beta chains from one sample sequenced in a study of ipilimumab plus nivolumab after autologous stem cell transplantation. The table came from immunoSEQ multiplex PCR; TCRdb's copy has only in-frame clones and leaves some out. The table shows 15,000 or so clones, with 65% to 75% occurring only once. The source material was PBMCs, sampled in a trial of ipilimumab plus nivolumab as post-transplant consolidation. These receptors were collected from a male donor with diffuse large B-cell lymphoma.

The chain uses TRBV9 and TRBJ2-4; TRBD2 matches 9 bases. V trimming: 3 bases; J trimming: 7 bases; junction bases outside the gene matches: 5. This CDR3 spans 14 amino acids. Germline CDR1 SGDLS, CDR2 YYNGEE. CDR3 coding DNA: TGTGCCAGCAGCGGGGTAGCGGGGGACAACATTCAGTACTTC. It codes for CASSGVAGDNIQYF.

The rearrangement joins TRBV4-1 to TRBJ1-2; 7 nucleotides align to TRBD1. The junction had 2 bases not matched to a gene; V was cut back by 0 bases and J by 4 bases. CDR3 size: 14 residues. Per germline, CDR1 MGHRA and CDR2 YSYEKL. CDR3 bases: TGCGCCAGCAGCCAAGAGGGACAGCTCTATGGCTACACCTTC. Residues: CASSQEGQLYGYTF.

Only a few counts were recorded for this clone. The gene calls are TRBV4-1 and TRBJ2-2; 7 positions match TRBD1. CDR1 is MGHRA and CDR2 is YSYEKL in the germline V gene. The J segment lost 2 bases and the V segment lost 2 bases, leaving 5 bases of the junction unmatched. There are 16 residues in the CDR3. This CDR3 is CASSQYHRGNTGELFF. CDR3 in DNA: TGCGCCAGCAGCCAATACCACAGGGGAAACACCGGGGAGCTGTTTTTT.

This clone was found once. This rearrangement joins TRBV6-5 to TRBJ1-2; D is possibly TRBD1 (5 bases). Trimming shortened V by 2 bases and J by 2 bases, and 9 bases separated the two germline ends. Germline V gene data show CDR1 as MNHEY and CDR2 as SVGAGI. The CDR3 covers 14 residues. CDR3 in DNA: TGTGCCAGCAGTTACGGGGGGATGAACTATGGCTACACCTTC. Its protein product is CASSYGGMNYGYTF.

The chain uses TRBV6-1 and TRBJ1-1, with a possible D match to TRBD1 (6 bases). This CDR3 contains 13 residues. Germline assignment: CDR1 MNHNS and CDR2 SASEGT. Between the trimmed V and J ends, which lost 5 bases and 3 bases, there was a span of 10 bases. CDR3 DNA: TGTGCCAGCAGTACACAGGGAGACACTGAAGCTTTCTTT. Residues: CASSTQGDTEAFF.

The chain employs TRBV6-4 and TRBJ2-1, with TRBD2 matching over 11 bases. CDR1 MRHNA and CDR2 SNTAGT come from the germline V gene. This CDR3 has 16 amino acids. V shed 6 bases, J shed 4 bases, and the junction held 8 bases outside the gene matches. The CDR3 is CASSRTLAGDYNEQFF. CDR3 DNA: TGTGCCAGCAGCAGAACACTAGCGGGAGATTACAATGAGCAGTTCTTC.

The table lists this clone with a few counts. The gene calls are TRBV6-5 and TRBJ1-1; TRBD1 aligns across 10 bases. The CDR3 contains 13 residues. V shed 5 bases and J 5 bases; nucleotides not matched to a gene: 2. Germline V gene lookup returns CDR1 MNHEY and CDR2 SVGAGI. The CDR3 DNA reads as TGTGCCAGCAGTCAGGGACAGGGGACTGAAGCTTTCTTT. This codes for CASSQGQGTEAFF.

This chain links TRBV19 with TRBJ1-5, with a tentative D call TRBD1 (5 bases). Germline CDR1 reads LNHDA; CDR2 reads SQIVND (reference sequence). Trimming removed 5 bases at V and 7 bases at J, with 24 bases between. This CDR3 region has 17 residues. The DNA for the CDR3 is TGTGCCAGTAGTTCGGACGGAGCCGGGGGTCCGACCCAGCCCCAGCATTTT. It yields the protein CASSSDGAGGPTQPQHF.

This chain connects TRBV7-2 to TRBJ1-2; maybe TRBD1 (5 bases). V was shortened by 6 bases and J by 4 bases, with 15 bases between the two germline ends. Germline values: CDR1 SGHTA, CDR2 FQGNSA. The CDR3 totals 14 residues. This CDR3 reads CASSPDGGFYGYTF. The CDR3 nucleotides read TGTGCCAGCAGTCCTGACGGGGGGTTCTATGGCTACACCTTC.

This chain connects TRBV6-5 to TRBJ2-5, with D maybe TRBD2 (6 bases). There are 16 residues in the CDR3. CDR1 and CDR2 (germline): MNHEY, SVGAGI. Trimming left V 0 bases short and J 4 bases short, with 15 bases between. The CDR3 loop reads CASSYSWAGSAETQYF. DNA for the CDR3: TGTGCCAGCAGTTACTCGTGGGCGGGATCGGCAGAGACCCAGTACTTC.

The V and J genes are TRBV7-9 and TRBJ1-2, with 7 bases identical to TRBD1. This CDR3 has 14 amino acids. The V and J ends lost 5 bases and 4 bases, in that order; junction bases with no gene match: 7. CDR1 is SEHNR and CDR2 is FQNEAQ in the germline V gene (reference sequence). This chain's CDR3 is CASSPDRSIYGYTF. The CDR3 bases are TGTGCCAGCAGCCCGGACAGGTCGATCTATGGCTACACCTTC. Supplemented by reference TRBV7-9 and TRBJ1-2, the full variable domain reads DTGVSQNPRHKITKRGQNVTFRCDPISEHNRLYWYRQTLGQGPEFLTYFQNEAQLEKSRLLSDRFSAERPKGSFSTLEIQRTEQGDSAMYLCASSPDRSIYGYTFGSGTRLTVV.

DNA of the CDR3: TGCAGCGCCTCCTCCGCGGCCTACGAGCAGTACTTC. This codes for CSASSAAYEQYF. The V call is TRBV29-1, the J call TRBJ2-7; D not certain. Germline CDR1 is SQVTM and CDR2 is ANQGSEA. The V end was cut by 7 bases, the J end by 2 bases, with 12 bases between. The CDR3 loop spans 12 amino acids.

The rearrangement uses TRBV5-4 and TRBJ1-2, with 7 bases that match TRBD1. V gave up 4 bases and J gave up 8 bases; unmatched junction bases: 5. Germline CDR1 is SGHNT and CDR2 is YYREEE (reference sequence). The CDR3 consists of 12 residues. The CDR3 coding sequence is TGTGCCAGCAGCCCACAGGGGAGCGGCTACACCTTC. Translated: CASSPQGSGYTF.

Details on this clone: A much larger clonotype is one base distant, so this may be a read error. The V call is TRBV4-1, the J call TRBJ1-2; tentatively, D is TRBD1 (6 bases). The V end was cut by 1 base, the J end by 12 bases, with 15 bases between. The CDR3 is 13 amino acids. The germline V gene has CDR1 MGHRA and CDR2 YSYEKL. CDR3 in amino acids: CASSQGQLGGHTF. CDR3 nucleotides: TGCGCCAGCAGCCAAGGACAGCTGGGGGGCCACACCTTC.

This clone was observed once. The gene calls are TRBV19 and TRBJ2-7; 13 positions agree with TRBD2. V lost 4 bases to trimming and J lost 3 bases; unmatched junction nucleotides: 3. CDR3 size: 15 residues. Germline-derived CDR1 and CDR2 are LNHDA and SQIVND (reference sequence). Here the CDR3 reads CASSTGLAGYYEQYF. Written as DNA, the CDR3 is TGTGCCAGTAGTACGGGACTAGCGGGATACTACGAGCAGTACTTC.

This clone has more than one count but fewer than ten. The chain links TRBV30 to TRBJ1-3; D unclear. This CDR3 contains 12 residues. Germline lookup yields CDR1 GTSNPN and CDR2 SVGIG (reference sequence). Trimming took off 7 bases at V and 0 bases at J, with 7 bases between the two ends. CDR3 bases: TGTGCCTCCAGGTACTCTGGAAACACCATATATTTT. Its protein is CASRYSGNTIYF.

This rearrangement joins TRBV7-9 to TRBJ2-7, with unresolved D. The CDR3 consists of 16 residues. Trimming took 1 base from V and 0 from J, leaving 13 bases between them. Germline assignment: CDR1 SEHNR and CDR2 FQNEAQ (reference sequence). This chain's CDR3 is CASSLEGSSRSYEQYF. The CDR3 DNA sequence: TGTGCCAGCAGCTTAGAGGGATCTAGTCGCTCCTACGAGCAGTACTTC.

Here the CDR3 reads CASSADRAGTEAFF. In nucleotides, the CDR3 is TGTGCCAGCAGCGCGGACAGGGCTGGGACTGAAGCTTTCTTT. The V call is TRBV5-5, the J call TRBJ1-1, with 8 bases that match TRBD1. Germline CDR1 SGHKS, CDR2 YYEKEE (reference sequence). Trimming at V came to 4 bases and at J to 5 bases, leaving 7 bases not matched to a gene. The CDR3 consists of 14 residues.

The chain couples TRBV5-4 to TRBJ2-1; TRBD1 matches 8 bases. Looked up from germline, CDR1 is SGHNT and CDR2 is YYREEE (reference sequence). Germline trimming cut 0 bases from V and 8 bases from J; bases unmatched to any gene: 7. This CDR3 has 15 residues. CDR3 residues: CASSLVQGAGDEQFF. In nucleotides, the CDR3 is TGTGCCAGCAGCTTGGTTCAGGGGGCAGGGGATGAGCAGTTCTTC. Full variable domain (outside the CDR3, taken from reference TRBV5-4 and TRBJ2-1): ETGVTQSPTHLIKTRGQQVTLRCSSQSGHNTVSWYQQALGQGPQFIFQYYREEENGRGNFPPRFSGLQFPNYSSELNVNALELDDSALYLCASSLVQGAGDEQFFGPGTRLTVL.

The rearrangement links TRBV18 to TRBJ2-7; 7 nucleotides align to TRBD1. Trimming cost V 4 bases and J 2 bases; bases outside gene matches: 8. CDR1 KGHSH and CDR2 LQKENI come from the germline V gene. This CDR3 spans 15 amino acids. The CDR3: CASSQNRGDTYEQYF. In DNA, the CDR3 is TGTGCCAGCTCACAAAACAGGGGTGATACCTACGAGCAGTACTTC.

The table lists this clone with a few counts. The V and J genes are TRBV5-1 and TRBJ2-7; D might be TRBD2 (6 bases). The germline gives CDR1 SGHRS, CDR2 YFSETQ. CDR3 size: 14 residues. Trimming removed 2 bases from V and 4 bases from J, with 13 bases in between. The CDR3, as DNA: TGCGCCAGCAGCTTCGGAGGGGACCTATACGAGCAGTACTTC. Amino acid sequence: CASSFGGDLYEQYF.

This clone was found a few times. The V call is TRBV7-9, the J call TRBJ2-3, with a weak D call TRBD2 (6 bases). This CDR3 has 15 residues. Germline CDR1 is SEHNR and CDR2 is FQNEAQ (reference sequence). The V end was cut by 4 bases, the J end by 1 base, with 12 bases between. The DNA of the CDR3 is TGTGCCAGCAGCTCAAATGTAGCGGGCACAGATACGCAGTATTTT. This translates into CASSSNVAGTDTQYF.